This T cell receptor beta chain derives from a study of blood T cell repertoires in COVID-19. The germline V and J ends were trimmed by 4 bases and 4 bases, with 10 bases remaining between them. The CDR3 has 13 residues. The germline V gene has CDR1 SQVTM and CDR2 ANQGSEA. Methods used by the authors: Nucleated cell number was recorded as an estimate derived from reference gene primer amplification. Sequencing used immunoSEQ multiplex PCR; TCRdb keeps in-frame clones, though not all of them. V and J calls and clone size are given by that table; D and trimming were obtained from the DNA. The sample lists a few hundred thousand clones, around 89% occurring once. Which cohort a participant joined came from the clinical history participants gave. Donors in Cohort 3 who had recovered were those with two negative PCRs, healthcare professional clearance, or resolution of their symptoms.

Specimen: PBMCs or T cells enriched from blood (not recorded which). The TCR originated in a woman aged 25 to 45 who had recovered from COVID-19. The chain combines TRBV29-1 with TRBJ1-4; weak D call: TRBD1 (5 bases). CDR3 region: CSVAQGGNEKLFF. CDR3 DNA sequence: TGCAGCGTTGCCCAGGGCGGTAATGAAAAACTGTTTTTT.